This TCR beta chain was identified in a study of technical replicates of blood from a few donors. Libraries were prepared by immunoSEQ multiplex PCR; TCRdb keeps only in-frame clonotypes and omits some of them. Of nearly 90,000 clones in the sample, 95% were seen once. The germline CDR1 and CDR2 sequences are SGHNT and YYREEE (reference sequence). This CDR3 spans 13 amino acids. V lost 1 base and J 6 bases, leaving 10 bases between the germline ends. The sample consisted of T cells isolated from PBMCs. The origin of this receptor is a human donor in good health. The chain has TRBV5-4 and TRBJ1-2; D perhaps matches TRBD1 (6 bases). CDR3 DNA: TGTGCCAGCAGCTTGACAGGGCCAAATGGCTACACCTTC. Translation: CASSLTGPNGYTF.